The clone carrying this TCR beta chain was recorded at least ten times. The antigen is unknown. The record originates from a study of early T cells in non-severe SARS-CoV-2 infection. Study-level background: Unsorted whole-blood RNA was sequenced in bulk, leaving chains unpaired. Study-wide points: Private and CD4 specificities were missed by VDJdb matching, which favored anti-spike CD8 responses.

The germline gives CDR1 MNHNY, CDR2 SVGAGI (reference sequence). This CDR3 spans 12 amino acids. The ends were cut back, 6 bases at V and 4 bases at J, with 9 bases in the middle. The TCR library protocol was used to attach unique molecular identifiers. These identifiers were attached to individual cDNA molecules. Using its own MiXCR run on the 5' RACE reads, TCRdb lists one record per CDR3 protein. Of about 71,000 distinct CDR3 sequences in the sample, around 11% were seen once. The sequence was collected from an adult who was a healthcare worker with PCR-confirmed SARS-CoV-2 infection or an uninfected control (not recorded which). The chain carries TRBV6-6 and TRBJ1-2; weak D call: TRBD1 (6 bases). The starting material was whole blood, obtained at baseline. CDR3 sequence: CASSWDTYGYTF. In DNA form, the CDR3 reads TGTGCCAGCAGCTGGGACACCTATGGCTACACCTTC.